The 29 T cell receptor beta chains given below trace back to one sample, sequenced in a study of PD-L1 blockade in urothelial cancer. This table comes from immunoSEQ multiplex PCR, and its TCRdb copy is limited to in-frame clones, with some not included. The top ten hold approximately 14% of the sample, which has 84,000 or so clones, approximately 87% seen once. The time point denotes: pretreatment peripheral blood. The source material was PBMCs, sampled around atezolizumab (anti-PD-L1) treatment. These receptors came from a man in his sixties with urothelial cancer.

DNA of the CDR3: TGTGCCATCAGAAAGCGGGGGGGCACAGATACGCAGTATTTT. Amino acids: CAIRKRGGTDTQYF. The chain combines TRBV10-3 with TRBJ2-3; 9 bases map to TRBD2. Germline CDR1 reads ENHRY; CDR2 reads SYGVKD. V was clipped by 6 bases and J by 1 base; unmatched bases: 2. The CDR3 is 14 amino acids.

By share, this clone counts as medium-sized. This chain uses TRBV7-6 with TRBJ2-2; TRBD1 aligns across 8 bases. Unmatched junction bases numbered 7, after V lost 2 bases and J lost 5 bases. There are 16 residues in the CDR3. CDR1 is SGHVS, CDR2 FNYEAQ, per germline. This CDR3 is CASSLRTGRGTGELFF. The CDR3 bases are TGTGCCAGCAGCTTAAGGACAGGGAGAGGGACCGGGGAGCTGTTTTTT. The variable domain in full, completed from reference TRBV7-6 and TRBJ2-2, reads GAGVSQSPRYKVTKRGQDVALRCDPISGHVSLYWYRQALGQGPEFLTYFNYEAQQDKSGLPNDRFSAERPEGSISTLTIQRTEQRDSAMYRCASSLRTGRGTGELFFGEGSRLTVL.

The rearrangement joins TRBV5-4 to TRBJ2-1; D possibly corresponds to TRBD1 (5 bases). The germline gives CDR1 SGHNT, CDR2 YYREEE (reference sequence). This CDR3 is 15 amino acids long. V shed 3 bases and J shed 7 bases, with 17 bases lying between them. The CDR3 is CASSYNFGASNEQFF. The CDR3 DNA reads TGTGCCAGCAGCTATAATTTTGGGGCGTCAAATGAGCAGTTCTTC.

The chain uses TRBV5-4 and TRBJ2-3; a possible D gene is TRBD1 (6 bases). The V and J ends lost 0 bases and 4 bases respectively, with 21 bases between them. Germline V CDR1 and CDR2: SGHNT, YYREEE (reference sequence). The CDR3 is made up of 18 amino acids. This chain's CDR3 is CASSLGPPHRVRADTQYF. CDR3 bases: TGTGCCAGCAGCTTGGGACCACCCCACAGGGTTCGCGCAGATACGCAGTATTTT.

The chain has TRBV19 and TRBJ2-2, with D possibly being TRBD2 (6 bases). CDR3 length equals 14 residues. Germline V gives CDR1 LNHDA, CDR2 SQIVND (reference sequence). Trimming removed 5 bases at V and 5 bases at J, with 12 bases between. DNA for the CDR3: TGTGCCAGTAGTTCGACTAGATCGACCGGGGAGCTGTTTTTT. This translates into CASSSTRSTGELFF.

The chain couples TRBV5-1 to TRBJ1-2; D gene uncertain. The CDR3 contains 13 residues. The V gene's germline CDR1 is SGHRS and CDR2 YFSETQ. V lost 4 bases, J lost 2 bases, and 9 bases lay in between. The CDR3 here is CASSVDGNYGYTF. DNA of the CDR3: TGCGCCAGCAGCGTGGACGGGAACTATGGCTACACCTTC.

This chain connects TRBV27 to TRBJ2-7; TRBD1 might be the D (5 bases). Between the trimmed V and J ends, which lost 3 bases and 2 bases, there was a span of 17 bases. In germline, CDR1 is MNHEY, CDR2 SMNVEV (reference sequence). This CDR3 has 16 residues. In DNA, the CDR3 is TGTGCCAGCAGTTTTAAGTCCGGCAGGGAAACCTACGAGCAGTACTTC. Translated: CASSFKSGRETYEQYF.

This clone was observed a handful of times. V is TRBV7-3 and J is TRBJ2-1; possibly TRBD2 for D (6 bases). Germline CDR1 is SGHTA and CDR2 is FQGTGA. The CDR3 extends over 15 amino acids. V dropped 11 bases and J dropped 5 bases, with 22 bases sitting between them. CDR3 region: CASTPSAGTNNEQFF. The CDR3, as DNA: TGTGCCTCCACCCCGTCGGCGGGGACCAACAATGAGCAGTTCTTC.

The rearrangement uses TRBV9 and TRBJ1-2; D ambiguous. This CDR3 has 16 amino acids. V gave up 0 bases and J gave up 3 bases, with 15 bases separating them. The V gene's germline CDR1 is SGDLS and CDR2 YYNGEE. The CDR3, as DNA: TGTGCCAGCAGCGTAGGGGGAGGGTGGCAGGACTATGGCTACACCTTC. Translated: CASSVGGGWQDYGYTF.

The chain combines TRBV12-5 with TRBJ2-2; D call uncertain. Germline lookup yields CDR1 LGHNT and CDR2 FRNRAP. This CDR3 comprises 11 residues. V lost 2 bases, J lost 8 bases, and 3 bases lay in between. The CDR3 nucleotides are TGTGCTAGTGGTTTGCGTGGGGAGCTGTTTTTT. Translation: CASGLRGELFF.

J is TRBJ2-3 and V is TRBV2; 7 bases agree with TRBD2. The CDR3 contains 14 residues. J gave up 0 bases and V 7 bases, and 4 bases lay outside the gene matches. Germline CDR1 is SNHLY and CDR2 is FYNNEI. CDR3 nucleotide sequence: TGTGCCAGCAAACGGGGGGTTAGCACAGATACGCAGTATTTT. Its translation: CASKRGVSTDTQYF.

Only a few counts were recorded for this clone. V is TRBV11-3 and J is TRBJ1-1, with TRBD1 identical over 8 bases. V was pared by 5 bases and J by 1 base, with 9 bases of the junction left unmatched. In germline, CDR1 is SGHNT, CDR2 YENEEA. The CDR3 is 16 residues long. CDR3 sequence reads: CASSPGQGRRNTEAFF. Here the CDR3 DNA reads TGTGCCAGCAGCCCTGGACAGGGCCGGAGGAACACTGAAGCTTTCTTT.

This chain links TRBV5-1 with TRBJ2-7; TRBD2 aligns across 15 bases. This CDR3 has 15 residues. V was pared by 4 bases and J by 4 bases, with 3 bases of the junction left unmatched. Germline V gene lookup returns CDR1 SGHRS and CDR2 YFSETQ. CDR3 residues: CASSLGLAGGYEQYF. The CDR3 nucleotides read TGCGCCAGCAGCCTGGGACTAGCGGGAGGTTACGAGCAGTACTTC.

This chain uses TRBV4-3 with TRBJ1-2, with D hard to call. This CDR3 region has 11 residues. Germline-derived CDR1 and CDR2 are LGHNA and YSLEER. The V gene lost 5 bases and the J gene lost 11 bases, with 12 bases spanning the gap. The CDR3 sequence is CASSSRAGYTF. The CDR3 region has the DNA TGCGCCAGCAGCTCCCGCGCCGGGTACACCTTC.

The rearrangement joins TRBV30 to TRBJ2-3, with D perhaps matching TRBD2 (6 bases). V lost 3 bases and J 4 bases, leaving 20 bases between the germline ends. Germline CDR1 reads GTSNPN; CDR2 reads SVGIG (reference sequence). The CDR3 covers 16 residues. This chain's CDR3 is CAWSEGDASGADTQYF. The CDR3 DNA reads TGTGCCTGGAGCGAAGGAGACGCTTCGGGAGCAGATACGCAGTATTTT.

As regards this clone: This sample includes further DNA sequences coding for the same CDR3. The V call is TRBV5-6, the J call TRBJ1-5, with D unclear. The V end was cut by 1 base, the J end by 4 bases, with 3 bases between. The CDR3 runs to 12 residues. Looked up from germline, CDR1 is SGHDT and CDR2 is YYEEEE. The CDR3 DNA reads as TGTGCCAGCAGCTTGACTAATCAGCCCCAGCATTTT. This gives the protein CASSLTNQPQHF.

The rearrangement uses TRBV7-9 and TRBJ1-2, with TRBD1 matching over 7 bases. V was clipped by 4 bases and J by 2 bases; unmatched bases: 13. CDR3 size: 17 residues. Germline values: CDR1 SEHNR, CDR2 FQNEAQ (reference sequence). In nucleotides, the CDR3 is TGTGCCAGCAGCTCAAATACTCCGGGACAGTTCAACTATGGCTACACCTTC. Encoded protein: CASSSNTPGQFNYGYTF.

The chain couples TRBV5-6 to TRBJ2-1; 7 bases match TRBD2. There are 17 residues in the CDR3. V dropped 3 bases and J dropped 2; count of bases not matched to a gene: 11. Germline loops: CDR1 SGHDT, CDR2 YYEEEE. CDR3 DNA sequence: TGTGCCAGCAGCTCTATAGCTCGGGGGAGGGCCTACAATGAGCAGTTCTTC. Translation gives CASSSIARGRAYNEQFF.

The chain couples TRBV7-3 to TRBJ2-4; 7 bases match TRBD2. This CDR3 has 14 amino acids. The junction had 7 bases not matched to a gene; V was cut back by 4 bases and J by 7 bases. Germline lookup yields CDR1 SGHTA and CDR2 FQGTGA. CDR3 sequence reads: CASSSGMGGNIQYF. The CDR3 nucleotides read TGTGCCAGCAGCTCGGGGATGGGGGGGAACATTCAGTACTTC.

The CDR3 coding sequence is TGTGCCAGCAGTTTAGGGACTAGCGGGAGTTGCGAGCAGTACTTC. Residues: CASSLGTSGSCEQYF. The chain recombines TRBV28 with TRBJ2-7, with 14 positions matching TRBD2. The CDR3 loop spans 15 amino acids. Per germline, CDR1 MDHEN and CDR2 SYDVKM. Unmatched junction bases numbered 3, after V lost 2 bases and J lost 6 bases.

The V and J genes are TRBV6-6 and TRBJ1-1; D gene ambiguous. In germline, CDR1 is MNHNY, CDR2 SVGAGI (reference sequence). This CDR3 has 14 residues. The V gene lost 2 bases and the J gene lost 0 bases, with 7 bases spanning the gap. In DNA, the CDR3 is TGTGCCAGCAGTTACAGGAGACTGAACACTGAAGCTTTCTTT. Translating it yields CASSYRRLNTEAFF.

V is TRBV4-2 and J is TRBJ1-5; D ambiguous. The CDR3 is 15 residues long. The ends were cut back, 0 bases at V and 5 bases at J, with 11 bases in the middle. Per germline, CDR1 LGHNA and CDR2 YNFKEQ. CDR3 nucleotides: TGTGCCAGCAGCCAAGATCTAGGAGGGCATCAGCCCCAGCATTTT. Translating gives CASSQDLGGHQPQHF.

This clone was detected once. The CDR3 coding sequence is TGTGCCAGCAGCTCTACCTACGAGCAGTACTTC. Amino acid sequence: CASSSTYEQYF. The rearrangement uses TRBV7-2 and TRBJ2-7; D is undetermined. Trimming took 4 bases from V and 2 from J, leaving 3 bases between them. The CDR3 has 11 amino acids. The germline gives CDR1 SGHTA, CDR2 FQGNSA.

V usage is TRBV5-8 and J usage is TRBJ1-5, with 10 bases matching TRBD1. The CDR3 has 15 amino acids. Germline CDR1 is SGHTS and CDR2 is YDEGEE. The V gene end was trimmed by 4 bases and the J gene end by 2 bases; junction bases not matched to a gene: 3. The CDR3 coding sequence is TGTGCCAGCAGCGAGGGGACAGGGGGCAATCAGCCCCAGCATTTT. This sequence encodes CASSEGTGGNQPQHF.

This clone appeared once. The rearrangement joins TRBV6-5 to TRBJ1-2; unclear D gene. CDR3 length: 14 residues. Germline loops: CDR1 MNHEY, CDR2 SVGAGI. The V end was cut by 1 base, the J end by 0 bases, with 6 bases between. Here the CDR3 reads CASSYYRTNYGYTF. The CDR3 DNA sequence: TGTGCCAGCAGTTACTACAGAACTAACTATGGCTACACCTTC.

Details on this clone: A read error may produce the germline difference seen at one junction end. V usage is TRBV7-7 and J usage is TRBJ2-5, with 8 bases fitting TRBD2. The CDR3 is made up of 14 amino acids. The germline V gene has CDR1 SSHAT and CDR2 FNYEAQ (reference sequence). In DNA, the CDR3 is TGTGCTAGCAGCTTAATCGCGGGGGGTGAGACCCAGTACTTC. It codes for CASSLIAGGETQYF.

This chain joins TRBV6-5 and TRBJ1-2, with D maybe TRBD1 (6 bases). V was pared by 2 bases and J by 4 bases, with 11 bases between. The CDR3 length is 14 residues. Germline CDR1 MNHEY, CDR2 SVGAGI. CDR3: CASSYDGTPYGYTF. As DNA, the CDR3 is TGTGCCAGCAGTTACGATGGGACACCCTATGGCTACACCTTC.

This chain joins TRBV4-1 and TRBJ2-1, with D perhaps TRBD1 (5 bases). Germline CDR1 reads MGHRA; CDR2 reads YSYEKL. Trimming left V 0 bases short and J 3 bases short, with 15 bases between. This CDR3 comprises 17 residues. The CDR3 protein is CASSQEFSGMYYNEQFF. The CDR3, as DNA: TGCGCCAGCAGCCAAGAATTTTCAGGGATGTACTACAATGAGCAGTTCTTC.

V and J are TRBV5-1 and TRBJ2-3, with D perhaps TRBD1 (6 bases). V lost 5 bases and J 4 bases, leaving 11 bases between the germline ends. Germline CDR1 and CDR2: SGHRS and YFSETQ. The CDR3 sequence is 13 residues long. CDR3 protein: CASRAGVADTQYF. The CDR3 DNA follows: TGCGCCAGCAGGGCAGGGGTGGCAGATACGCAGTATTTT.